This T cell receptor (beta chain) is drawn from a study of blood T cell repertoires in COVID-19. In the study overall: T cells, B-cell-depleted T cells, or PBMCs supplied cDNA or gDNA.

Germline V lookup: CDR1 KGHDR, CDR2 SFDVKD. The CDR3 length is 14 residues. Between the trimmed V and J ends, which lost 9 bases and 5 bases, there was a span of 17 bases. Using immunoSEQ multiplex PCR, the repertoire was profiled, and TCRdb retains in-frame clones only, with some absent. The sample includes around 50,000 clones, 80% to 90% of them seen just once. The sequence derives from a man aged 35-49 years with acute or convalescent COVID-19. The V call is TRBV24-1, the J call TRBJ2-3; a possible D gene is TRBD2 (6 bases). Sequencing was carried out using peripheral blood. CDR3 bases: TGTGCCACCCGGAGACGGAGGGAAATAGATACGCAGTATTTT. Translating gives CATRRRREIDTQYF.